These 20 T cell receptor beta chains were sequenced from one sample in a study of shared clonotypes between healthy human individuals. Assay used: immunoSEQ multiplex PCR; TCRdb lists only in-frame clones, some missing. This sample has approximately 500,000 clones, with about 96% found just once. The sample taken for sequencing was naive CD4+ T cells sorted from blood. The subset here: CD45RA+ positively selected. Receptors were obtained from a woman aged 25-40 years in good health.

The gene calls are TRBV19 and TRBJ2-1, with 11 nucleotides matching TRBD2. The germline V gene encodes CDR1 LNHDA and CDR2 SQIVND (reference sequence). Trimming cost V 3 bases and J 5 bases; bases outside gene matches: 6. The CDR3 totals 16 residues. The CDR3 region is CASSMASSGGNNEQFF. In nucleotides, the CDR3 is TGTGCCAGTAGTATGGCCTCTAGCGGGGGGAACAATGAGCAGTTCTTC.

V gene TRBV29-1 combines with J gene TRBJ2-1, with D possibly TRBD2 on 6 matching bases. Germline V CDR1 and CDR2: SQVTM, ANQGSEA. Deletions cut 4 bases from V and 0 bases from J, with 16 bases between. The CDR3 is made up of 16 amino acids. Here the CDR3 DNA reads TGCAGCGTTGGAGGACTACCTCCCAGCTCCTACAATGAGCAGTTCTTC. It is translated as CSVGGLPPSSYNEQFF.

This chain connects TRBV27 to TRBJ1-4; 9 positions match TRBD1. CDR1 is MNHEY, CDR2 SMNVEV, per germline (reference sequence). The CDR3 has 14 residues. V gave up 3 bases and J gave up 8 bases; unmatched junction bases: 4. CDR3 nucleotides: TGTGCCAGCAGTTTGGGACAGGGAGTGGAAAAACTGTTTTTT. Protein: CASSLGQGVEKLFF.

The rearrangement uses TRBV7-2 and TRBJ2-7; no reliable D call. Germline CDR1 and CDR2: SGHTA and FQGNSA. The CDR3 sequence is 12 residues long. V was shortened by 6 bases and J by 7 bases, with 13 bases between the two germline ends. CDR3 protein: CASSHDWGEQYF. Written as DNA, the CDR3 is TGTGCCAGCAGTCATGACTGGGGAGAGCAGTACTTC.

Here the CDR3 reads CASSFFTGVNQPQHF. As DNA, the CDR3 is TGTGCCAGCAGTTTTTTCACAGGGGTGAATCAGCCCCAGCATTTT. The chain is built from TRBV5-6 and TRBJ1-5; 7 bases line up with TRBD1. The germline gives CDR1 SGHDT, CDR2 YYEEEE. J gave up 4 bases and V 5 bases, and 9 bases lay outside the gene matches. The CDR3 is 15 residues long.

The V gene is TRBV5-1, the J gene TRBJ2-1; TRBD2 matches at 8 bases. Germline assignment: CDR1 SGHRS and CDR2 YFSETQ. J gave up 9 bases and V 2 bases, and 1 base lay outside the gene matches. The CDR3 has 12 amino acids. CDR3 bases: TGCGCCAGCAGCTTTAGCGGGACTGAGCAGTTCTTC. Residues: CASSFSGTEQFF.

J is TRBJ1-3 and V is TRBV7-9; D uncertain. Germline CDR1 is SEHNR and CDR2 is FQNEAQ (reference sequence). Trimming took 3 bases from V and 1 from J, leaving 4 bases between them. The CDR3 sequence is 13 residues long. The CDR3 is CASSLGSGNTIYF. The DNA for the CDR3 is TGTGCCAGCAGCTTGGGGTCTGGAAACACCATATATTTT.

V is TRBV28 and J is TRBJ1-5; no clear D. From germline, CDR1 is MDHEN and CDR2 SYDVKM. The V end lost 5 bases, the J end lost 1 base, and 12 bases lay between the germline ends. This CDR3 comprises 15 residues. The CDR3 sequence is CASSVGNLSNQPQHF. CDR3 nucleotides: TGTGCCAGCAGTGTAGGGAATCTAAGCAATCAGCCCCAGCATTTT.

This chain connects TRBV11-2 to TRBJ2-1; 14 bases are shared with TRBD2. Germline CDR1 and CDR2: SGHAT and FQNNGV. Losses at the gene ends were 7 bases for V and 4 bases for J; bases not matched to a gene: 9. The CDR3 extends over 17 amino acids. The CDR3 reads CASIGTSGRPIYNEQFF. In DNA form, the CDR3 reads TGTGCCAGCATTGGGACTAGCGGGAGACCTATTTACAATGAGCAGTTCTTC. The variable domain in full, with the rest retrieved from reference TRBV11-2 and TRBJ2-1, is EAGVAQSPRYKIIEKRQSVAFWCNPISGHATLYWYQQILGQGPKLLIQFQNNGVVDDSQLPKDRFSAERLKGVDSTLKIQPAKLEDSAVYLCASIGTSGRPIYNEQFFGPGTRLTVL.

This clone appeared a single time. This chain's CDR3 is CASSLGLAGALEEQYF. The CDR3 DNA reads TGTGCCAGCAGTCTGGGACTAGCGGGAGCTTTAGAAGAGCAGTACTTC. The chain employs TRBV27 and TRBJ2-7; 14 positions match TRBD2. The germline gives CDR1 MNHEY, CDR2 SMNVEV (reference sequence). This CDR3 spans 16 amino acids. Germline trimming cut 5 bases from V and 7 bases from J; bases unmatched to any gene: 10.

The V and J genes are TRBV5-1 and TRBJ1-1; D is perhaps TRBD1 (5 bases). The germline V gene encodes CDR1 SGHRS and CDR2 YFSETQ. V gave up 0 bases and J gave up 3 bases, with 15 bases separating them. The CDR3 spans 16 residues. DNA for the CDR3: TGCGCCAGCAGCTTGGATCTGGCAGGGATGGACACTGAAGCTTTCTTT. Encoded protein: CASSLDLAGMDTEAFF.

The rearrangement links TRBV5-6 to TRBJ2-7, with D perhaps given as TRBD1 or TRBD2 (7 bases each). The CDR3 is 17 amino acids. V was trimmed by 4 bases and J by 2 bases, leaving 22 bases between them. CDR1 SGHDT and CDR2 YYEEEE come from the germline V gene. The CDR3 reads CASSAGAGGDTAYEQYF. The DNA of the CDR3 is TGTGCCAGCAGCGCCGGGGCAGGGGGGGACACTGCCTACGAGCAGTACTTC.

The V and J genes are TRBV11-1 and TRBJ2-3; D possibly corresponds to TRBD1 (6 bases). CDR1 and CDR2 (germline): SGHAT, FQDESV (reference sequence). The CDR3 totals 17 residues. Trimming stripped 6 bases from V and 2 bases from J, with 21 bases between. DNA for the CDR3: TGTGCCAGCAGTCCACCGAGGGGGAAGGAAAACACAGATACGCAGTATTTT. Translation: CASSPPRGKENTDTQYF.

The chain has TRBV7-9 and TRBJ2-3, with D possibly called TRBD1 or TRBD2 (5 bases each). CDR1 SEHNR and CDR2 FQNEAQ come from the germline V gene (reference sequence). The CDR3 is made up of 14 amino acids. Trimming took off 3 bases at V and 9 bases at J, with 16 bases between the two ends. The CDR3 sequence is CASSLGSSWGTQYF. The CDR3 DNA reads as TGTGCCAGCAGCTTGGGTAGTTCGTGGGGGACGCAGTATTTT.

The V and J genes are TRBV4-1 and TRBJ2-2; D possibly uses TRBD1 or TRBD2 (6 bases each). Trimming stripped 4 bases from V and 5 bases from J, with 17 bases between. Germline assignment: CDR1 MGHRA and CDR2 YSYEKL. The CDR3 is 16 residues long. The CDR3 region has the DNA TGCGCCAGCAGCCCCCTCGCGGGACAAGATACCGGGGAGCTGTTTTTT. It specifies CASSPLAGQDTGELFF.

The chain uses TRBV7-2 and TRBJ1-1; 9 nucleotides agree with TRBD1. There are 14 residues in the CDR3. Germline V lookup: CDR1 SGHTA, CDR2 FQGNSA. V was clipped by 5 bases and J by 6 bases; unmatched bases: 7. This chain's CDR3 is CASSNDRGVAEAFF. The CDR3 DNA reads TGTGCCAGCAGCAACGACAGGGGGGTAGCTGAAGCTTTCTTT.

This clone was counted a single time. This rearrangement joins TRBV29-1 to TRBJ2-5; maybe TRBD2 (6 bases). Trimming took 4 bases from V and 5 from J, leaving 17 bases between them. CDR3 length: 14 amino acids. Germline-derived CDR1 and CDR2 are SQVTM and ANQGSEA. The CDR3, as DNA: TGCAGCGTTGTACCCGGCGGAGGGACGGAGACCCAGTACTTC. Translated: CSVVPGGGTETQYF.

This clone was seen once. The rearrangement uses TRBV6-5 and TRBJ2-7; D call uncertain. The length of the CDR3 is 13 residues. V was shortened by 4 bases and J by 0 bases, with 7 bases between the two germline ends. The germline gives CDR1 MNHEY, CDR2 SVGAGI. The CDR3 bases are TGTGCCAGCAGTTCCAAATACTCCTACGAGCAGTACTTC. Its translation: CASSSKYSYEQYF.

With regard to this clone: The same CDR3 arises from other DNA sequences in this sample as well. The V and J genes are TRBV11-2 and TRBJ1-1, with TRBD1 identical over 7 bases. J lost 1 base, V lost 3 bases, and 2 bases had no gene match. The CDR3 totals 14 residues. Germline lookup yields CDR1 SGHAT and CDR2 FQNNGV. The DNA of the CDR3 is TGTGCCAGCAGCTTGGACAGGAGGAACACTGAAGCTTTCTTT. Protein: CASSLDRRNTEAFF.

The chain combines TRBV29-1 with TRBJ2-7, with 8 bases that match TRBD1. The CDR3 spans 11 residues. Germline trimming cut 6 bases from V and 6 bases from J; bases unmatched to any gene: 4. Germline assignment: CDR1 SQVTM and CDR2 ANQGSEA. CDR3 amino acids: CSVGQGPEQYF. CDR3 DNA: TGCAGCGTAGGACAGGGCCCCGAGCAGTACTTC.